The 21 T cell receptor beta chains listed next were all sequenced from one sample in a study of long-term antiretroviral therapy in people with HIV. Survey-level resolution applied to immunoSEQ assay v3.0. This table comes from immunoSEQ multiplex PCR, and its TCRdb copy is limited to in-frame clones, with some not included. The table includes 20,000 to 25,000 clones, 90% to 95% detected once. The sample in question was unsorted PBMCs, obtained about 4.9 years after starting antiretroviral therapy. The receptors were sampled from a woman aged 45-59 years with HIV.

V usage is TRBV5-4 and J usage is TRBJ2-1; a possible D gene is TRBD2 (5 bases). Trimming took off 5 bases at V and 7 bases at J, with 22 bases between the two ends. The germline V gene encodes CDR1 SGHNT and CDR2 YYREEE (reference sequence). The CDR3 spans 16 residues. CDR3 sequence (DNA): TGTGCCAGCAGGGAGGCCGAAGGTGTCATGGGGAATGAGCAGTTCTTC. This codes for CASREAEGVMGNEQFF.

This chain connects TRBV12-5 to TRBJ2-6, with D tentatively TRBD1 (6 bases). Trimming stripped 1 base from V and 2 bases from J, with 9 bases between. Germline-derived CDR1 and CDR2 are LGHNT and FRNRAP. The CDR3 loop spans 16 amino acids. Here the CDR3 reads CASGLGQGTGANVLTF. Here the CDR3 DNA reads TGTGCTAGTGGTTTGGGGCAGGGGACTGGGGCCAACGTCCTGACTTTC.

The CDR3 loop is CASSQPRLVRSYNEQFF. The CDR3, as DNA: TGCGCCAGCAGCCAGCCAAGACTAGTTCGCTCCTACAATGAGCAGTTCTTC. The V gene is TRBV4-1, the J gene TRBJ2-1, with D possibly matching TRBD2 (6 bases). The germline V gene encodes CDR1 MGHRA and CDR2 YSYEKL. CDR3 length: 17 amino acids. V lost 3 bases and J 0 bases, leaving 15 bases between the germline ends.

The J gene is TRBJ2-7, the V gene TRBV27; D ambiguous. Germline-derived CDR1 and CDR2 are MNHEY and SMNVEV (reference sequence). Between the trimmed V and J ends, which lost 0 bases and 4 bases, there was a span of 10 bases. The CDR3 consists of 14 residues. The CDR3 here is CASSLSVGPYEQYF. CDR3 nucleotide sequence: TGTGCCAGCAGTTTATCAGTCGGTCCATACGAGCAGTACTTC.

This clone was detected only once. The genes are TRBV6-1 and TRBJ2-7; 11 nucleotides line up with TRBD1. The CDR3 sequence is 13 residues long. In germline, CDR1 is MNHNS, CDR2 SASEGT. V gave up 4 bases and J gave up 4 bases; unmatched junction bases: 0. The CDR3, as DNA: TGTGCCAGCAGTGGGGACAGGGGGTACGAGCAGTACTTC. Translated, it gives CASSGDRGYEQYF.

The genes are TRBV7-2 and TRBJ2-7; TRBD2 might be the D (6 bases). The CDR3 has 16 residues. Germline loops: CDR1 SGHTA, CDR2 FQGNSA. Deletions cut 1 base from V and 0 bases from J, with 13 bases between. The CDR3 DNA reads TGTGCCAGCAGCTTAGGGATTAGCGGAAGCTCCTACGAGCAGTACTTC. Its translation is CASSLGISGSSYEQYF.

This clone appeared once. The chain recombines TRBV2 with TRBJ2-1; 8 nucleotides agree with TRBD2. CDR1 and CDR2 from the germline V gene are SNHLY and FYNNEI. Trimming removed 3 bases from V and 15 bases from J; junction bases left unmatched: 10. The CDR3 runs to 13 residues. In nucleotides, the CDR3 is TGTGCCAGCAGTGAGAACCAACGGACTAGCCCGTTCTTC. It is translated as CASSENQRTSPFF. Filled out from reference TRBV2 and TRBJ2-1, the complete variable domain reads EPEVTQTPSHQVTQMGQEVILRCVPISNHLYFYWYRQILGQKVEFLVSFYNNEISEKSEIFDDQFSVERPDGSNFTLKIRSTKLEDSAMYFCASSENQRTSPFFGPGTRLTVL.

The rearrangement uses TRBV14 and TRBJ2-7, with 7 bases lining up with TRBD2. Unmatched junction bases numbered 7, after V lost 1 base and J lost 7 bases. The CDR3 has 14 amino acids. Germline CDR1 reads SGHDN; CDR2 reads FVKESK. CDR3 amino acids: CASSQAGTNEEQYF. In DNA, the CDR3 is TGTGCCAGCAGCCAAGCCGGGACTAACGAGGAGCAGTACTTC. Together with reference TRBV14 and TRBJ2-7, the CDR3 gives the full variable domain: EAGVTQFPSHSVIEKGQTVTLRCDPISGHDNLYWYRRVMGKEIKFLLHFVKESKQDESGMPNNRFLAERTGGTYSTLKVQPAELEDSGVYFCASSQAGTNEEQYFGPGTRLTVT.

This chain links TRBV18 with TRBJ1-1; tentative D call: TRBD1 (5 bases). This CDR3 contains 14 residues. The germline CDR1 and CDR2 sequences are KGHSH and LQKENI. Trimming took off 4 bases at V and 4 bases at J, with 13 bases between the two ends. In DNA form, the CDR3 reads TGTGCCAGCTCACAAGACAGCGGTTTCACTGAAGCTTTCTTT. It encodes CASSQDSGFTEAFF.

The CDR3 nucleotides are TGTGCCAGCAGCGTAGGCCGAGAGCTCATCGATGAGCAGTTCTTC. Amino acids: CASSVGRELIDEQFF. J is TRBJ2-1 and V is TRBV9; D is unresolved. The V gene's germline CDR1 is SGDLS and CDR2 YYNGEE. Trimming took off 0 bases at V and 8 bases at J, with 15 bases between the two ends. This CDR3 spans 15 amino acids.

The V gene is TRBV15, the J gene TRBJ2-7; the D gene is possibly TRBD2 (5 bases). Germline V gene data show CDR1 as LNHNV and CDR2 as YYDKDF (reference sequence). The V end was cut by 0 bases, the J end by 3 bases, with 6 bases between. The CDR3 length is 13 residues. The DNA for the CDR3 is TGTGCCACCAGCAGAGACCGGGACTACGAGCAGTACTTC. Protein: CATSRDRDYEQYF. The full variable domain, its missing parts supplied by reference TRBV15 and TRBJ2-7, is DAMVIQNPRYQVTQFGKPVTLSCSQTLNHNVMYWYQQKSSQAPKLLFHYYDKDFNNEADTPDNFQSRRPNTSFCFLDIRSPGLGDTAMYLCATSRDRDYEQYFGPGTRLTVT.

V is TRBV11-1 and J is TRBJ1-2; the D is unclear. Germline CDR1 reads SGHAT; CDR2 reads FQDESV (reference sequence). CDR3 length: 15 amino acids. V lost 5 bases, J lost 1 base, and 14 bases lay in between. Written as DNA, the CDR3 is TGTGCCAGCAGCGCTTGGCCCGAGTATAACTATGGCTACACCTTC. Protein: CASSAWPEYNYGYTF.

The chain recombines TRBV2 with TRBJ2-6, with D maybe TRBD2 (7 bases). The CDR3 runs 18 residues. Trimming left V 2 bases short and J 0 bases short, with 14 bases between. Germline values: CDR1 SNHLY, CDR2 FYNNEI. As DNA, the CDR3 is TGTGCCAGCAGTGAACGGCCGGGGGGCAGCTCTGGGGCCAACGTCCTGACTTTC. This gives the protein CASSERPGGSSGANVLTF.

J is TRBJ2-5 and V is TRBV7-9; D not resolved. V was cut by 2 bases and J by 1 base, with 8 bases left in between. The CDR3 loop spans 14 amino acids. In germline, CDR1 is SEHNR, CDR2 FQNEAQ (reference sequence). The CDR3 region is CASSLRAIQETQYF. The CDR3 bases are TGTGCCAGCAGCTTACGGGCCATCCAAGAGACCCAGTACTTC.

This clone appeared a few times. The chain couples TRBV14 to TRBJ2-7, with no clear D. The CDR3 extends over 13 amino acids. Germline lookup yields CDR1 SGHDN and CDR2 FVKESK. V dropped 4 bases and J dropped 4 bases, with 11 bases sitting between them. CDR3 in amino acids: CASSLGVKYEQYF. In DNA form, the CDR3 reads TGTGCCAGCAGCCTTGGCGTTAAGTACGAGCAGTACTTC.

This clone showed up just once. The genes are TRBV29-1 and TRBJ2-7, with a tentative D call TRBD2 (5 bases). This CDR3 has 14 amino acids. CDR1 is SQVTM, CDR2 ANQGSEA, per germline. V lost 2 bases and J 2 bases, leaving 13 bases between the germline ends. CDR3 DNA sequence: TGCAGCGTTGAATACGGAGGAGAGCCCTACGAGCAGTACTTC. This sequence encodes CSVEYGGEPYEQYF.

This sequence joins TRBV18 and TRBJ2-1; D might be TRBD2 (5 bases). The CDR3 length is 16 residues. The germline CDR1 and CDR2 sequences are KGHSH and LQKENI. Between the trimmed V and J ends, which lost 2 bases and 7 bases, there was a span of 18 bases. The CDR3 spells CASSPNEGGFGNEQFF. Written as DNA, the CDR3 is TGTGCCAGCTCACCAAACGAGGGTGGCTTTGGGAATGAGCAGTTCTTC.

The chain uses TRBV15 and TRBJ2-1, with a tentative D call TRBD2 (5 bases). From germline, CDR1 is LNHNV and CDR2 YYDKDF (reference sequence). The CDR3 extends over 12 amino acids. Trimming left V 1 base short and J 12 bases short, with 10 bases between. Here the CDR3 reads CATSRGGQRQFF. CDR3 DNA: TGTGCCACCAGCAGAGGAGGGCAGAGGCAGTTCTTC.

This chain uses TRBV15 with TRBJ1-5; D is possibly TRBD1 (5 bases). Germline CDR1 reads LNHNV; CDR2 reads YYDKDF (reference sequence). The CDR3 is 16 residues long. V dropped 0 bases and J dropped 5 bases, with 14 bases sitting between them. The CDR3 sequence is CATSREGTWRDQPQHF. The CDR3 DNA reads TGTGCCACCAGCAGAGAGGGGACGTGGAGAGATCAGCCCCAGCATTTT. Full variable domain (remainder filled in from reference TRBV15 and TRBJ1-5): DAMVIQNPRYQVTQFGKPVTLSCSQTLNHNVMYWYQQKSSQAPKLLFHYYDKDFNNEADTPDNFQSRRPNTSFCFLDIRSPGLGDTAMYLCATSREGTWRDQPQHFGDGTRLSIL.

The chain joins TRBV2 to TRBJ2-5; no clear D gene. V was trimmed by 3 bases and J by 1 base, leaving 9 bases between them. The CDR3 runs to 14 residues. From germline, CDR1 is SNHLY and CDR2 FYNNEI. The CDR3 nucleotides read TGTGCCAGCAGTGAGTTGGGGTTCCAAGAGACCCAGTACTTC. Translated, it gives CASSELGFQETQYF.

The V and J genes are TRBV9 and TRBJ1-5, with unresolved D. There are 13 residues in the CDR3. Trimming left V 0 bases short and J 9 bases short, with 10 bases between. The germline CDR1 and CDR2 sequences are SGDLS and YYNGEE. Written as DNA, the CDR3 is TGTGCCAGCAGCGTAGATTGGGGTGGGCCCCAGCATTTT. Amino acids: CASSVDWGGPQHF.